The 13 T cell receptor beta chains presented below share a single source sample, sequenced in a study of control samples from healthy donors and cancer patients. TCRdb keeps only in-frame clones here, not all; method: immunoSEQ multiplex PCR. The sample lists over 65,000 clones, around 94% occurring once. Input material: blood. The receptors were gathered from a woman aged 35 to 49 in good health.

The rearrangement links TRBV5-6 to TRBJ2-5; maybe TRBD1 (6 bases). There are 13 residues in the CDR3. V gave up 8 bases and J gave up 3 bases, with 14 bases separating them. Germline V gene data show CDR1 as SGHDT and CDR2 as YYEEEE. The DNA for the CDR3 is TGTGCCAGTAAACGGGACACCGAAGAGACCCAGTACTTC. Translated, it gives CASKRDTEETQYF.

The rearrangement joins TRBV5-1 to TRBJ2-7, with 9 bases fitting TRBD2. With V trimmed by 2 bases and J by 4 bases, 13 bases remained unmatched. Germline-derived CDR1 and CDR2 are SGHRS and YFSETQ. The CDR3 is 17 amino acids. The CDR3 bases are TGCGCCAGCAGCTTAGACACCTCCTGGACTAGCGTTTACGAGCAGTACTTC. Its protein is CASSLDTSWTSVYEQYF.

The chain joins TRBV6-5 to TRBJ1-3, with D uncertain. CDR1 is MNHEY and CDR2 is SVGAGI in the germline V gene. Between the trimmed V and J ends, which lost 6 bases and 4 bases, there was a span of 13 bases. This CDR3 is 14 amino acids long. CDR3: CASSISGGGNTIYF. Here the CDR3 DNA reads TGTGCCAGCAGCATCAGTGGAGGAGGAAACACCATATATTTT.

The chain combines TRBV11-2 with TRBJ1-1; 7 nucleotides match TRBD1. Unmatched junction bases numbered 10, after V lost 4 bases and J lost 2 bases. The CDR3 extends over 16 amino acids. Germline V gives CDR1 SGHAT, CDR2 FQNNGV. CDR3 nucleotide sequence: TGTGCCAGCAGCTCACAAAACAGGGGCTTTAACACTGAAGCTTTCTTT. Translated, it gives CASSSQNRGFNTEAFF.

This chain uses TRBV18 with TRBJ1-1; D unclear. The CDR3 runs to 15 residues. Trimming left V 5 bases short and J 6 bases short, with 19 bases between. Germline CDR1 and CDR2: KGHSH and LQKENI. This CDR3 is CASSFNSWARAEAFF. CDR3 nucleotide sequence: TGTGCCAGCTCATTCAACTCATGGGCCCGCGCTGAAGCTTTCTTT. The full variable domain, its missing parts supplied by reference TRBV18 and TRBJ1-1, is NAGVMQNPRHLVRRRGQEARLRCSPMKGHSHVYWYRQLPEEGLKFMVYLQKENIIDESGMPKERFSAEFPKEGPSILRIQQVVRGDSAAYFCASSFNSWARAEAFFGQGTRLTVV.

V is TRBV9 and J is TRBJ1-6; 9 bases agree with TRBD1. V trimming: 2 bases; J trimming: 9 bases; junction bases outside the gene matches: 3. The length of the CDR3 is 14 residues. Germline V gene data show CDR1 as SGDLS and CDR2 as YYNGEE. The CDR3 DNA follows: TGTGCCAGCAGCGTCGGGACAGGGCTTTCACCCCTCCACTTT. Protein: CASSVGTGLSPLHF.

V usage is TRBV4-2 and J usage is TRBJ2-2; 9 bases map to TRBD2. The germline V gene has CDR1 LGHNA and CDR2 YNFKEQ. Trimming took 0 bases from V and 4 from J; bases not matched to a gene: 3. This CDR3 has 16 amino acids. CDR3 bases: TGTGCCAGCAGCCAAGACCCAGCGGGGGGCACCGGGGAGCTGTTTTTT. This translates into CASSQDPAGGTGELFF.

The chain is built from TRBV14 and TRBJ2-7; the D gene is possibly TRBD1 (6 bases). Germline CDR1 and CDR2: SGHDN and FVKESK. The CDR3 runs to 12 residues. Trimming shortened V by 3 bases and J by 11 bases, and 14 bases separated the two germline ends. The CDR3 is CASSQDSYPKYF. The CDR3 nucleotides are TGTGCCAGCAGCCAGGACAGTTATCCAAAGTACTTC.

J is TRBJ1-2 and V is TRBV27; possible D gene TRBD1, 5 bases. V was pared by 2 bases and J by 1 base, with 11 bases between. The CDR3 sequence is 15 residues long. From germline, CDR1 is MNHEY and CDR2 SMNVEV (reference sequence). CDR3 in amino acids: CASSLGGGINYGYTF. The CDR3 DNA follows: TGTGCCAGCAGTTTAGGCGGGGGAATTAACTATGGCTACACCTTC.

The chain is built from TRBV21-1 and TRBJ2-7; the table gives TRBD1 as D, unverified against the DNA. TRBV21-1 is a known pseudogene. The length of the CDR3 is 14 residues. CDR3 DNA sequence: TGTGCCAGCAGCATAGGGGACAGAGCCTACGAGCAGTACTTC. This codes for CASSIGDRAYEQYF.

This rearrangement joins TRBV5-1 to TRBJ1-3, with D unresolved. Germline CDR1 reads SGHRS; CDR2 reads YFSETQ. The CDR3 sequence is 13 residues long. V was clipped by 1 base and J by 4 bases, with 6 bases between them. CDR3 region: CASSLYGGNTIYF. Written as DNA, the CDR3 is TGCGCCAGCAGCTTGTATGGGGGAAACACCATATATTTT.

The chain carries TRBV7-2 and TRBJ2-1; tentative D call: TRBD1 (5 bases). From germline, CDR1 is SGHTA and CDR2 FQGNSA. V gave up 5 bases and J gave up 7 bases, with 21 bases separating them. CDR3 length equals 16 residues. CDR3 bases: TGTGCCAGCAGCGTTGACTTGGGGCAGGCATCGAATGAGCAGTTCTTC. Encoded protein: CASSVDLGQASNEQFF. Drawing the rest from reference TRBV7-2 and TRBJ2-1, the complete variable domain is GAGVSQSPSNKVTEKGKDVELRCDPISGHTALYWYRQSLGQGLEFLIYFQGNSAPDKSGLPSDRFSAERTGGSVSTLTIQRTQQEDSAVYLCASSVDLGQASNEQFFGPGTRLTVL.

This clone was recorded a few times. CDR3 loop: CASSQVPINYGYTF. In DNA form, the CDR3 reads TGCGCCAGCAGCCAAGTCCCGATTAACTATGGCTACACCTTC. The gene calls are TRBV4-3 and TRBJ1-2, with D hard to call. Trimming removed 1 base at V and 1 base at J, with 7 bases between. This CDR3 is 14 amino acids long. Germline CDR1 is LGHNA and CDR2 is YSLEER.